The rows below give T cell receptor beta chains drawn from one sample of a study of vaccination and CD4 T cells after COVID-19. These receptors lack a known antigen. In TCRdb, the PCR reads were re-called with MiXCR into one record per CDR3 protein. The sample includes 20,000 to 25,000 distinct CDR3 sequences, approximately 67% of them seen just once. This sample comprised CD4+ T cells from blood, cultured in vitro, obtained before SARS-CoV-2 vaccination. These receptors all come from a human donor who received a COVID-19 vaccine. Each CDR3 is given with its conserved first and last residue. The order of the fields is clone size, V gene, J gene, D gene, CDR3 DNA, CDR3 protein. The D gene is left open where the match is weak. Not all rows give a size; the values are once, few, many and, for expanded clones, a class.

clone size: .
V gene: TRBV27
J gene: TRBJ2-2
D gene: .
CDR3 DNA: TGTGCCAGCAGTTTACCGGCGAACACCGGGGAGCTGTTTTTT
CDR3 protein: CASSLPANTGELFF

clone size: .
V gene: TRBV20-1
J gene: TRBJ2-5
D gene: .
CDR3 DNA: TGCAGTGCTGGCGGACAAGAGACCCAGTACTTC
CDR3 protein: CSAGGQETQYF

clone size: .
V gene: TRBV20-1
J gene: TRBJ1-5
D gene: .
CDR3 DNA: TGCAGTGTGGGGGGAGGCAATCAGCCCCAGCATTTT
CDR3 protein: CSVGGGNQPQHF

clone size: .
V gene: TRBV7-7
J gene: TRBJ2-5
D gene: TRBD1
CDR3 DNA: TGTGCCAGCAGCAGGGACAGGGGGGAGACCCAGTACTTC
CDR3 protein: CASSRDRGETQYF

clone size: .
V gene: TRBV6-1
J gene: TRBJ2-5
D gene: .
CDR3 DNA: TGTGCCAGCAGTGAATTACCTCAGGGGCTAGGGGAGACCCAGTACTTC
CDR3 protein: CASSELPQGLGETQYF

clone size: few
V gene: TRBV6-1
J gene: TRBJ2-5
D gene: .
CDR3 DNA: TGTGCCAGCAGTGAAATCGGGACTCAAGGGACCCAGTACTTC
CDR3 protein: CASSEIGTQGTQYF

clone size: .
V gene: TRBV12-3/TRBV12-4
J gene: TRBJ2-3
D gene: .
CDR3 DNA: TGTGCCAGCAGTTTTAGTCTAAGCGCGGGTGTCGGGGGCACAGATACGCAGTATTTT
CDR3 protein: CASSFSLSAGVGGTDTQYF

clone size: .
V gene: TRBV30
J gene: TRBJ2-1
D gene: TRBD2
CDR3 DNA: TGTGCCTGGAGACCCTTGGGGGTCCAGCGGGGGGGCAAAGGAAATGAGCAGTTCTTC
CDR3 protein: CAWRPLGVQRGGKGNEQFF

clone size: .
V gene: TRBV7-9
J gene: TRBJ1-5
D gene: .
CDR3 DNA: TGTGCCAGCAGCCGGACTCTCAATCAGCCCCAGCATTTT
CDR3 protein: CASSRTLNQPQHF

clone size: .
V gene: TRBV21-1
J gene: TRBJ1-1
D gene: .
CDR3 DNA: TGTGCCAGCCTCGGGACAGCCAACACTGAAGCTTTCTTT
CDR3 protein: CASLGTANTEAFF

clone size: once
V gene: TRBV20-1
J gene: TRBJ1-6
D gene: TRBD1
CDR3 DNA: TGCAGTGCCCGACAGGGGGCGGTGAATAATTCACCCCTCCACTTT
CDR3 protein: CSARQGAVNNSPLHF

clone size: .
V gene: TRBV7-3
J gene: TRBJ1-2
D gene: .
CDR3 DNA: TGTGCCAGCAGCTTAAGTGGGGGGCGCGACTATGGCTACACCTTC
CDR3 protein: CASSLSGGRDYGYTF

clone size: .
V gene: TRBV12-5
J gene: TRBJ1-6
D gene: TRBD1
CDR3 DNA: TGTGCTAGTGGTTTGCGGACAGGACAGAGCTCCTATAATTCACCCCTCCACTTT
CDR3 protein: CASGLRTGQSSYNSPLHF

clone size: few
V gene: TRBV6-1
J gene: TRBJ2-7
D gene: TRBD1
CDR3 DNA: TGTGCCAGCAGTGAAAGGGACAGGGGGCGTCACGAGCAGTACTTC
CDR3 protein: CASSERDRGRHEQYF

clone size: few
V gene: TRBV10-1
J gene: TRBJ2-4
D gene: .
CDR3 DNA: TGCGCCAGCAGTGAGTCGCTTAAGGCCGACATTCAGTACTTC
CDR3 protein: CASSESLKADIQYF

clone size: .
V gene: TRBV6-1
J gene: TRBJ2-5
D gene: TRBD2
CDR3 DNA: TGTGCCACCCGGGCTAGCGGGAAGGAGACCCAGTACTTC
CDR3 protein: CATRASGKETQYF

clone size: .
V gene: TRBV12-3/TRBV12-4
J gene: TRBJ1-3
D gene: .
CDR3 DNA: TGTGCCAGCTGTTCCGGGGTTGCTGGAGGAAACACCATATATTTT
CDR3 protein: CASCSGVAGGNTIYF

clone size: .
V gene: TRBV20-1
J gene: TRBJ1-4
D gene: TRBD1
CDR3 DNA: TGCAGTGCTAGACACAGGGGGCAAGGTGAAAAACTGTTTTTT
CDR3 protein: CSARHRGQGEKLFF

clone size: few
V gene: TRBV7-3
J gene: TRBJ1-1
D gene: .
CDR3 DNA: TGTGCCAGCAGCTTAAACCGTGACACTGAAGCTTTCTTT
CDR3 protein: CASSLNRDTEAFF

clone size: .
V gene: TRBV20-1
J gene: TRBJ1-2
D gene: TRBD1
CDR3 DNA: TGCAGTGCTAGAGAAGGGGACAGGGTCCATGGCTACACCTTC
CDR3 protein: CSAREGDRVHGYTF

clone size: .
V gene: TRBV7-3
J gene: TRBJ1-6
D gene: .
CDR3 DNA: TGTGCCAGCAGCCGTGGAAACTCCTATAATTCACCCCTCCACTTT
CDR3 protein: CASSRGNSYNSPLHF

clone size: .
V gene: TRBV5-1
J gene: TRBJ2-5
D gene: TRBD2
CDR3 DNA: TGCGCCAGCAGGTTTTCACTAGCGGGGGAAGAGACCCAGTACTTC
CDR3 protein: CASRFSLAGEETQYF

clone size: .
V gene: TRBV3-1
J gene: TRBJ2-5
D gene: .
CDR3 DNA: TGTGCCAGCAGCCCGAACGGGGCGGGGATTCAAGAGACCCAGTACTTC
CDR3 protein: CASSPNGAGIQETQYF

clone size: .
V gene: TRBV14
J gene: TRBJ2-5
D gene: .
CDR3 DNA: TGTGCCAGCAGCCAAGACCGTTTTGTGAGCGGGCAAGAGACCCAGTACTTC
CDR3 protein: CASSQDRFVSGQETQYF

clone size: .
V gene: TRBV6-1
J gene: TRBJ1-3
D gene: TRBD1
CDR3 DNA: TGTGCCAGCAGACTAGACAGGGTCGGAAACACCATATATTTT
CDR3 protein: CASRLDRVGNTIYF

clone size: .
V gene: TRBV15
J gene: TRBJ2-5
D gene: .
CDR3 DNA: TGTGCCACCAGTTGGGCCTACCAAGAGACCCAGTACTTC
CDR3 protein: CATSWAYQETQYF

clone size: .
V gene: TRBV6-1
J gene: TRBJ1-1
D gene: .
CDR3 DNA: TGTGCCAGCAGTGAAGACTGGGCGCTGGACACTGAAGCTTTCTTT
CDR3 protein: CASSEDWALDTEAFF

clone size: .
V gene: TRBV12-5
J gene: TRBJ1-4
D gene: .
CDR3 DNA: TGTGCTAGTGGTTTCCAGGGTTCTGCCAATGAAAAACTGTTTTTT
CDR3 protein: CASGFQGSANEKLFF

clone size: .
V gene: TRBV7-2
J gene: TRBJ2-7
D gene: TRBD1
CDR3 DNA: TGTGCCAGCAGCCTCCCGACAGGGGGCGCCTACGAGCAGTACTTC
CDR3 protein: CASSLPTGGAYEQYF

clone size: few
V gene: TRBV30
J gene: TRBJ1-6
D gene: .
CDR3 DNA: TGTGCCTGGAGGAGCTCCTATAATTCACCCCTCCACTTT
CDR3 protein: CAWRSSYNSPLHF

clone size: .
V gene: TRBV21-1
J gene: TRBJ1-2
D gene: .
CDR3 DNA: TGTGCCAGCAGCACCAAGATCAGGGGGAGGGGATATGGCTACACCTTC
CDR3 protein: CASSTKIRGRGYGYTF

clone size: .
V gene: TRBV21-1
J gene: TRBJ2-7
D gene: .
CDR3 DNA: TGTGCCAGCAGCAAAGCGCTCCGGACAGACTCCTACGAGCAGTACTTC
CDR3 protein: CASSKALRTDSYEQYF

clone size: .
V gene: TRBV7-3
J gene: TRBJ1-1
D gene: .
CDR3 DNA: TGTGCCAGCAGCCCCGCGGGACAGAACACTGAAGCTTTCTTT
CDR3 protein: CASSPAGQNTEAFF

clone size: .
V gene: TRBV12-3/TRBV12-4
J gene: TRBJ1-2
D gene: .
CDR3 DNA: TGTGCCAGCAGCCGAGAGGGCGGCTACACCTTC
CDR3 protein: CASSREGGYTF

clone size: .
V gene: TRBV20-1
J gene: TRBJ2-1
D gene: TRBD2
CDR3 DNA: TGCAGTGCGCGGATGCCTAGCGGGGATCCGGATGAGCAGTTCTTC
CDR3 protein: CSARMPSGDPDEQFF

clone size: .
V gene: TRBV20-1
J gene: TRBJ1-1
D gene: TRBD1
CDR3 DNA: TGCAGTGCTAGAGATTGGGAAGACAGGGGGAAAGCTTTCTTT
CDR3 protein: CSARDWEDRGKAFF

clone size: .
V gene: TRBV5-1
J gene: TRBJ2-3
D gene: .
CDR3 DNA: TGCGCCAGCAGCTTGGACTACCCTGCCGATACGCAGTATTTT
CDR3 protein: CASSLDYPADTQYF

clone size: once
V gene: TRBV2
J gene: TRBJ2-7
D gene: TRBD1
CDR3 DNA: TGTGCCAGCGGCGACAGGGGATCGGCCGCGAGGAGCTCCTACGAGCAGTACTTC
CDR3 protein: CASGDRGSAARSSYEQYF

clone size: .
V gene: TRBV7-9
J gene: TRBJ2-2
D gene: TRBD1
CDR3 DNA: TGTGCCAGCAGCCTCTGGACAGGTTCAACCGGGGAGCTGTTTTTT
CDR3 protein: CASSLWTGSTGELFF